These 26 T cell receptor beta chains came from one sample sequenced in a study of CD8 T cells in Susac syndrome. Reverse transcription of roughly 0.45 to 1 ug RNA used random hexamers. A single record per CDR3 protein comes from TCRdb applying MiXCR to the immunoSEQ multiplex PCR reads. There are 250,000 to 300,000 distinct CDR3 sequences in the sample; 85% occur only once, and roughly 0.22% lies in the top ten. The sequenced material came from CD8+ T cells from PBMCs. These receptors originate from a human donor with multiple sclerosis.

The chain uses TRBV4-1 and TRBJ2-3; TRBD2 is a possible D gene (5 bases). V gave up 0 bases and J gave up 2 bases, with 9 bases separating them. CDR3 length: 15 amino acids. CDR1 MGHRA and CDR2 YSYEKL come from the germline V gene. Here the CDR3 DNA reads TGCGCCAGCAGCCAAGAAGGACTTCTCACAGATACGCAGTATTTT. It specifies CASSQEGLLTDTQYF.

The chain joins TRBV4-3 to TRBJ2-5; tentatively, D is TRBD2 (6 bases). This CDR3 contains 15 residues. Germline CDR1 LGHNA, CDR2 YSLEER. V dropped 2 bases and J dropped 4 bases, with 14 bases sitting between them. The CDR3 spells CASSQLGLAPETQYF. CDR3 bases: TGCGCCAGCAGCCAACTGGGACTTGCCCCAGAGACCCAGTACTTC.

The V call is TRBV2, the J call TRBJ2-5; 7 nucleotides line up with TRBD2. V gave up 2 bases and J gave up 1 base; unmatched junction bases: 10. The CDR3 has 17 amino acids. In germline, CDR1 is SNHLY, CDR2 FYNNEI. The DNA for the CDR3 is TGTGCCAGCAGTGAACTTTGGCGGGAGACTGCCCAAGAGACCCAGTACTTC. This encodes CASSELWRETAQETQYF.

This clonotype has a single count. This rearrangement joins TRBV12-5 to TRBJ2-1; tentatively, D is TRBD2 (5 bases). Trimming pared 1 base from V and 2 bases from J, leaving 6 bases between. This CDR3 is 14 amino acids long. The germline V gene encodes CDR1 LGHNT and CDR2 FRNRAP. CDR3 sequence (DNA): TGTGCTAGTGGTTTGGGGGGAGCCTACAATGAGCAGTTCTTC. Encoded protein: CASGLGGAYNEQFF.

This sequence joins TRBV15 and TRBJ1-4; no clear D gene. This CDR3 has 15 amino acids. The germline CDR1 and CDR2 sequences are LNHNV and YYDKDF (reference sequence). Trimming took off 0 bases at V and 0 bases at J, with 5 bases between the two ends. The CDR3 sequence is CATSRDRSTNEKLFF. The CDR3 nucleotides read TGTGCCACCAGCAGAGACAGATCAACTAATGAAAAACTGTTTTTT.

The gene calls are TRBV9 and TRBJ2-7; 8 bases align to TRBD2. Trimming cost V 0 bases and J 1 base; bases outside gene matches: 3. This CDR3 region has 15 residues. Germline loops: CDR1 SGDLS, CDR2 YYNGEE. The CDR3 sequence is CASSVVAGGSYEQYF. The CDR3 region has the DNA TGTGCCAGCAGCGTAGTGGCGGGAGGATCCTACGAGCAGTACTTC.

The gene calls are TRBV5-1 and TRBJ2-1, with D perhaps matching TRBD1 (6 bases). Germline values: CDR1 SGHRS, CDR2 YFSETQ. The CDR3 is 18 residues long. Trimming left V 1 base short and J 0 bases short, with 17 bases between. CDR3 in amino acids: CASSLIWGPGSSYNEQFF. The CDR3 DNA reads TGCGCCAGCAGCTTGATATGGGGGCCAGGTAGCTCCTACAATGAGCAGTTCTTC.

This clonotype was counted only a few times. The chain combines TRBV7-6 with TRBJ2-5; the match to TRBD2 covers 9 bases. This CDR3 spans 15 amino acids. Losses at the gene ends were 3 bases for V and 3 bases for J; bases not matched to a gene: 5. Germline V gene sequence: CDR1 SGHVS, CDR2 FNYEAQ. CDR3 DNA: TGTGCCAGCAGCTTGAGCGGGAGGACGGAAGAGACCCAGTACTTC. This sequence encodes CASSLSGRTEETQYF.

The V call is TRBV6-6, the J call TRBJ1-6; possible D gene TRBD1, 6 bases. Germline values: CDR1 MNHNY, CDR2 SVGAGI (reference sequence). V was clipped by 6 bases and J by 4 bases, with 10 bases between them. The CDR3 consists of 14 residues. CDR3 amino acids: CASRTGPYNSPLHF. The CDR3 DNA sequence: TGTGCCAGCAGAACAGGGCCGTATAATTCACCCCTCCACTTT.

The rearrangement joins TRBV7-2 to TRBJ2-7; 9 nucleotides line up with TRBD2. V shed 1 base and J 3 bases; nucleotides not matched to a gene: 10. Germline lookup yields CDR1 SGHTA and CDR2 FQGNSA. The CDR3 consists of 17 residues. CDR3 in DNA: TGTGCCAGCAGCTTAGTAGCTAGCGGGATAATCGGCTACGAGCAGTACTTC. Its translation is CASSLVASGIIGYEQYF.

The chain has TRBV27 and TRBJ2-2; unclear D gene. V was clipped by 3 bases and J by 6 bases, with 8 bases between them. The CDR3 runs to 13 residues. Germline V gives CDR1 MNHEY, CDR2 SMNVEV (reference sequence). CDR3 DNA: TGTGCCAGCAGTTTGGGGTTCGCCGGGGAGCTGTTTTTT. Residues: CASSLGFAGELFF.

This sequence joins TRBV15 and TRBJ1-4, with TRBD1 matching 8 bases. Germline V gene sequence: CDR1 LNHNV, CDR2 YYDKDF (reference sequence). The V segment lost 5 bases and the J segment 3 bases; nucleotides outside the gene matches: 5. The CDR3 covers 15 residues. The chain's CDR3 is CATSSGQGPNEKLFF. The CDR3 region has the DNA TGTGCCACCAGCTCTGGACAGGGCCCTAATGAAAAACTGTTTTTT.

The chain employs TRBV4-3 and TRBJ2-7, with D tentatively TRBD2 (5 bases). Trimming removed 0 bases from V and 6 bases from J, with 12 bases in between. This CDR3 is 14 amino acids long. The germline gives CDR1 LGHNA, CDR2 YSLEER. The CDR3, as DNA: TGCGCCAGCAGCCAAGATTGGGCTAGCCCCGAGCAGTACTTC. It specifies CASSQDWASPEQYF.

The DNA of the CDR3 is TGTGCCACCAGTGATTTAAAGGGGAATGAGCAGTTCTTC. Translated, it gives CATSDLKGNEQFF. J is TRBJ2-1 and V is TRBV24-1; tentative D call: TRBD1 (5 bases). CDR1 is KGHDR, CDR2 SFDVKD, per germline. The ends were cut back, 1 base at V and 7 bases at J, with 7 bases in the middle. The CDR3 loop spans 13 amino acids.

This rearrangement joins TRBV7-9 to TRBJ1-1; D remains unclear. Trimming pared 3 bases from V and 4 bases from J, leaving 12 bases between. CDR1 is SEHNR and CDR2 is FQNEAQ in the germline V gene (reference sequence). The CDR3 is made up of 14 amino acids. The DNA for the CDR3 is TGTGCCAGCAGCTTGCCAAGCCCAACCACTGAAGCTTTCTTT. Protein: CASSLPSPTTEAFF.

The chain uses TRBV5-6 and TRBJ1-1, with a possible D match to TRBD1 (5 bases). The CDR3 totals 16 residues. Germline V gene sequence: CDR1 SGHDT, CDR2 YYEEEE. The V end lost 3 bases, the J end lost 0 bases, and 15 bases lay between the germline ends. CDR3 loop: CASSYNQGFMNTEAFF. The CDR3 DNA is TGTGCCAGCAGCTACAACCAGGGCTTTATGAACACTGAAGCTTTCTTT.

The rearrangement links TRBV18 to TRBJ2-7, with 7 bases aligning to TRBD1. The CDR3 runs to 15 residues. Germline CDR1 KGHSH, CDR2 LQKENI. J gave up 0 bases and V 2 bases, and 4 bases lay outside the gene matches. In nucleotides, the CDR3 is TGTGCCAGCTCACCAGACAGGGCAAGCTCCTACGAGCAGTACTTC. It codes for CASSPDRASSYEQYF.

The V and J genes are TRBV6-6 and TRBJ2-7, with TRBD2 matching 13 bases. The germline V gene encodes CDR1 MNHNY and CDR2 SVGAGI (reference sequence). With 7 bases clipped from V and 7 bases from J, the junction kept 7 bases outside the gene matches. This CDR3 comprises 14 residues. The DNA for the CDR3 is TGTGCCAGCACGATACTAGCGGGAGGGGGAGAGCAGTACTTC. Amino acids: CASTILAGGGEQYF.

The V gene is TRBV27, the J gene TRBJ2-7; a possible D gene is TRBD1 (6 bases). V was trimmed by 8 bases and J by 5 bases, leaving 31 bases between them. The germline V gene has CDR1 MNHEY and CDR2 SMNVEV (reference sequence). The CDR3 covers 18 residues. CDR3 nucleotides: TGTGCCAGCCACCCGGCCGCCGTTTTAAGGGGGTTTATGGACGAGCAGTACTTC. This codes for CASHPAAVLRGFMDEQYF.

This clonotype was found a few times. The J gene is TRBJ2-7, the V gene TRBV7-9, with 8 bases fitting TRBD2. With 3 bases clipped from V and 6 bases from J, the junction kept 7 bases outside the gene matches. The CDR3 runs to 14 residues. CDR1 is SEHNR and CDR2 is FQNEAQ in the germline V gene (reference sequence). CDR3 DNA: TGTGCCAGCAGCTTCGGACTAGCAGGTCTCGAGCAGTACTTC. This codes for CASSFGLAGLEQYF.

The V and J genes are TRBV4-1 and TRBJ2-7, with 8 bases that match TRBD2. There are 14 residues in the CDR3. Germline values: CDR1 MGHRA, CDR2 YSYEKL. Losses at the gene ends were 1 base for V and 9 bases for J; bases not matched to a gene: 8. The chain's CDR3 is CASSQVSAGERQYF. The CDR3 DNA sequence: TGCGCCAGCAGCCAAGTCTCAGCGGGAGAGAGGCAGTACTTC.

CDR3 nucleotides: TGCGCCAGCGGGCCGGGACAGGACACTGAAGCTTTCTTT. Translated, it gives CASGPGQDTEAFF. The rearrangement joins TRBV5-1 to TRBJ1-1; TRBD1 matches 8 bases. Per the germline V gene, CDR1 is SGHRS and CDR2 is YFSETQ. Germline trimming cut 7 bases from V and 3 bases from J; bases unmatched to any gene: 5. There are 13 residues in the CDR3.

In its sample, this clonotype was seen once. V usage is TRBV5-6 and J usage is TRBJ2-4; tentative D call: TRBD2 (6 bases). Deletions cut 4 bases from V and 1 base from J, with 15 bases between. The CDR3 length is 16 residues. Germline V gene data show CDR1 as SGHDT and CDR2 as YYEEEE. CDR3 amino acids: CASSVTSFGAKNIQYF. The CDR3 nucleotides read TGTGCCAGCAGCGTGACTAGTTTTGGGGCCAAAAACATTCAGTACTTC.

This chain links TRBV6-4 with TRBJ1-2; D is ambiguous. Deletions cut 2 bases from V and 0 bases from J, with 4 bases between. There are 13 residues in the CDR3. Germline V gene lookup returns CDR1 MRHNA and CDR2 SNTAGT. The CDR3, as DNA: TGTGCCAGCAGTGACGGTTCTAACTATGGCTACACCTTC. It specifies CASSDGSNYGYTF.

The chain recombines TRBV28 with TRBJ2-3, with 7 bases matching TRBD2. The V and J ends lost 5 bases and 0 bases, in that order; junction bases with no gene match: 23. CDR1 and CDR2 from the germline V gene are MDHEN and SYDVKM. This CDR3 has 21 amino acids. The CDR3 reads CASSANLRRAGHPTSTDTQYF. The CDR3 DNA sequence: TGTGCCAGCAGTGCTAACCTTCGGAGAGCGGGGCATCCTACTAGCACAGATACGCAGTATTTT. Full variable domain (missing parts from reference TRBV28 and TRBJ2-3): DVKVTQSSRYLVKRTGEKVFLECVQDMDHENMFWYRQDPGLGLRLIYFSYDVKMKEKGDIPEGYSVSREKKERFSLILESASTNQTSMYLCASSANLRRAGHPTSTDTQYFGPGTRLTVL.

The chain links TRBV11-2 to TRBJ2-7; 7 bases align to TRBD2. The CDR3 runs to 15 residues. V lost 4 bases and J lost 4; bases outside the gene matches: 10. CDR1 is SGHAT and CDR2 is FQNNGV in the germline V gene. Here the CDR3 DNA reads TGTGCCAGCAGCTGGGGGAGAGGCGGGGGTTACGAGCAGTACTTC. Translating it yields CASSWGRGGGYEQYF. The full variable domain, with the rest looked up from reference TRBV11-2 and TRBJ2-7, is EAGVAQSPRYKIIEKRQSVAFWCNPISGHATLYWYQQILGQGPKLLIQFQNNGVVDDSQLPKDRFSAERLKGVDSTLKIQPAKLEDSAVYLCASSWGRGGGYEQYFGPGTRLTVT.